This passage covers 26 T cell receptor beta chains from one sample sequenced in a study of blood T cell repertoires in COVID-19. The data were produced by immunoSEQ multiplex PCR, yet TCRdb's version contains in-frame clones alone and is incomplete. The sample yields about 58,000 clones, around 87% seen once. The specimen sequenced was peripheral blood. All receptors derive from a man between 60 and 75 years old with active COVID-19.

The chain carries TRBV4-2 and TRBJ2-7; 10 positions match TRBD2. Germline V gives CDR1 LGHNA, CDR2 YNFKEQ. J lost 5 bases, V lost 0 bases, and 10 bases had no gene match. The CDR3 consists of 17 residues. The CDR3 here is CASSQEPAGGQMNEQYF. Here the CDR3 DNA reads TGTGCCAGCAGCCAAGAGCCAGCGGGAGGGCAAATGAACGAGCAGTACTTC.

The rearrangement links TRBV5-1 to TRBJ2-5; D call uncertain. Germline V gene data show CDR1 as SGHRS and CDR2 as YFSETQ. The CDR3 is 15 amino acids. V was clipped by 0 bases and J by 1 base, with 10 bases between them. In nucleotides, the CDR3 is TGCGCCAGCAGCTTGGTTTTGACACCCCAAGAGACCCAGTACTTC. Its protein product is CASSLVLTPQETQYF.

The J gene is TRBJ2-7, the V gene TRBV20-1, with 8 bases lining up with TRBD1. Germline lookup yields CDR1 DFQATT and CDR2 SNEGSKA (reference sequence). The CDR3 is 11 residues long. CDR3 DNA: TGCCGGGACAGGAGAGCCTACGAGCAGTACTTC. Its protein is CRDRRAYEQYF.

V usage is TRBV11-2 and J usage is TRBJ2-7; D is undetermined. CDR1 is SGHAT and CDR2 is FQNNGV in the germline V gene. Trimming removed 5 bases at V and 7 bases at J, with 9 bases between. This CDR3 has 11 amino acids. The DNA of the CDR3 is TGTGCCAGCAGCCCATCGAGGGAGCAGTACTTC. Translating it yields CASSPSREQYF.

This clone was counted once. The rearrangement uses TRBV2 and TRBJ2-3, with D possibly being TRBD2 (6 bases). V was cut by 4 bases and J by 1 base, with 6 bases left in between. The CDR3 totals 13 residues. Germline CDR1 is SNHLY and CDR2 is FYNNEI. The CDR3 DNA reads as TGTGCCAGCAGTGCGGGGGGCACAGATACGCAGTATTTT. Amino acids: CASSAGGTDTQYF.

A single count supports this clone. CDR3 sequence: CASSLSTFSGGANEQFF. In DNA, the CDR3 is TGTGCCAGCAGTCTTTCCACTTTTAGCGGGGGGGCCAATGAGCAGTTCTTC. This chain links TRBV6-6 with TRBJ2-1; 11 nucleotides align to TRBD2. V was clipped by 5 bases and J by 6 bases; unmatched bases: 12. Germline V gene lookup returns CDR1 MNHNY and CDR2 SVGAGI (reference sequence). The CDR3 covers 17 residues.

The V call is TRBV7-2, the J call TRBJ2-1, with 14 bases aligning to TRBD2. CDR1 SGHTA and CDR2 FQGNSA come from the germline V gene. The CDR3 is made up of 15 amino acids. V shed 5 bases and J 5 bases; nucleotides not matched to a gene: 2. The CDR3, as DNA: TGTGCCAGCAGCCGGGGACTAGCGGGAGACAATGAGCAGTTCTTC. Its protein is CASSRGLAGDNEQFF.

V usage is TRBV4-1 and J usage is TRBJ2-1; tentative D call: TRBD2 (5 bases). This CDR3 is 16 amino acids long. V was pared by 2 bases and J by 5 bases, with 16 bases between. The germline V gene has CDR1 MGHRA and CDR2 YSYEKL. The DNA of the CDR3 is TGCGCCAGCAGCCAACATGAGGACTTAACAAACAATGAGCAGTTCTTC. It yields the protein CASSQHEDLTNNEQFF.

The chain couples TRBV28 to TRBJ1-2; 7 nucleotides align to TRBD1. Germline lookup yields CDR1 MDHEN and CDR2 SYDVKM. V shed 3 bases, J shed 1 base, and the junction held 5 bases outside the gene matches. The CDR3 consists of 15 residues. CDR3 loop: CASSFQGGDNYGYTF. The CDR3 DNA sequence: TGTGCCAGCAGTTTCCAGGGGGGAGATAACTATGGCTACACCTTC.

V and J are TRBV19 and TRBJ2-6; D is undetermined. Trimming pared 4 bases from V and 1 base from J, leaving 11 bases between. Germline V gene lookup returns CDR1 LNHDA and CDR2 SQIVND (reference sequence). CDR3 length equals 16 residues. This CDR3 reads CASSTPVRSGANVLTF. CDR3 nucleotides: TGTGCCAGTAGTACCCCTGTCAGGTCTGGGGCCAACGTCCTGACTTTC.

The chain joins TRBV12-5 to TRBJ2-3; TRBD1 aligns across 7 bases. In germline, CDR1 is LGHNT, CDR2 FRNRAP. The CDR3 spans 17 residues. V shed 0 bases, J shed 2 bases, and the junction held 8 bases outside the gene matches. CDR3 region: CASGLVTGDRTTDTQYF. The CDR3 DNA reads TGTGCTAGTGGTTTGGTTACAGGGGATCGGACCACAGATACGCAGTATTTT.

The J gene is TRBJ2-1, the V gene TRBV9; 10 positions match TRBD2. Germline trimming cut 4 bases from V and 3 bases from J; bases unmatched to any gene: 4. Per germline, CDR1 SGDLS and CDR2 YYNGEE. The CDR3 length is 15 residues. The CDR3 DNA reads TGTGCCAGCAGCCCAGCGGGAGGGTTCTACAATGAGCAGTTCTTC. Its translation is CASSPAGGFYNEQFF. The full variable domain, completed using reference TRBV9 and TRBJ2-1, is DSGVTQTPKHLITATGQRVTLRCSPRSGDLSVYWYQQSLDQGLQFLIQYYNGEERAKGNILERFSAQQFPDLHSELNLSSLELGDSALYFCASSPAGGFYNEQFFGPGTRLTVL.

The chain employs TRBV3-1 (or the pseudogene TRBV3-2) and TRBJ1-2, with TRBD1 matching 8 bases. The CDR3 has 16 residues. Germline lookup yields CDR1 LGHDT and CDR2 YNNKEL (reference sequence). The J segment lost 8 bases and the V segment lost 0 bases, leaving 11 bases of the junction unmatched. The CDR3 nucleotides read TGTGCCAGCAGCCAAGACAGCGGTCAGGGGGCCCTAGGCTACACCTTC. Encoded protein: CASSQDSGQGALGYTF.

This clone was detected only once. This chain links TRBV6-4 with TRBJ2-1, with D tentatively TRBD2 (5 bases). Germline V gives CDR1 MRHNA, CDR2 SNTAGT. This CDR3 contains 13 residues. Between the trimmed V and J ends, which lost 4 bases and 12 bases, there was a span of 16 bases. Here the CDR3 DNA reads TGTGCCAGCAGTGCCGAACTGGGAGTGGGGCAGTTCTTC. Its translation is CASSAELGVGQFF.

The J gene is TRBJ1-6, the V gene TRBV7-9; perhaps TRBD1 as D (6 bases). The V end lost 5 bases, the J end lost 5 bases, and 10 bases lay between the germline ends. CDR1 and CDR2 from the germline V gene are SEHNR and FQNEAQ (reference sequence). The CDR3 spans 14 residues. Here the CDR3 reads CASSLGQNNSPLHF. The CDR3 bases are TGTGCCAGCAGCCTGGGACAAAATAATTCACCCCTCCACTTT.

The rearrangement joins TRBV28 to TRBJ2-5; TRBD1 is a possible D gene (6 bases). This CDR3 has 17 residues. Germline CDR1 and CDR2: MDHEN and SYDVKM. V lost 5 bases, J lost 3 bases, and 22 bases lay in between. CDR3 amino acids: CASSLRRTERVEETQYF. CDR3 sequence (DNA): TGTGCCAGCAGTCTTCGCCGGACAGAACGGGTCGAAGAGACCCAGTACTTC.

CDR3 residues: CASCPRPVGGETQYF. For the CDR3, the DNA is TGTGCCAGCTGCCCCCGGCCCGTGGGCGGGGAGACCCAGTACTTC. This sequence joins TRBV6-5 and TRBJ2-5, with D tentatively TRBD2 (5 bases). The CDR3 totals 15 residues. Trimming cost V 8 bases and J 5 bases, with 21 bases left between them. CDR1 is MNHEY and CDR2 is SVGAGI in the germline V gene.

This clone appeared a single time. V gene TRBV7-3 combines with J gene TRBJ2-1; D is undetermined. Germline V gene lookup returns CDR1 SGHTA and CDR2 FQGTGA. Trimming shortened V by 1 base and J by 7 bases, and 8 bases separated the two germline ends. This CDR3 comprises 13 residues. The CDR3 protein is CASSLRRGNEQFF. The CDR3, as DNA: TGTGCCAGCAGCTTAAGAAGAGGAAATGAGCAGTTCTTC.

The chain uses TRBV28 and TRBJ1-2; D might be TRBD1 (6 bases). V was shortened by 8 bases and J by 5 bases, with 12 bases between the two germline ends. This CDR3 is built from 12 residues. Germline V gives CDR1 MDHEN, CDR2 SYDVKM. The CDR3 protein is CASDGQRYGYTF. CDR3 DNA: TGTGCCAGCGACGGACAGAGATATGGCTACACCTTC.

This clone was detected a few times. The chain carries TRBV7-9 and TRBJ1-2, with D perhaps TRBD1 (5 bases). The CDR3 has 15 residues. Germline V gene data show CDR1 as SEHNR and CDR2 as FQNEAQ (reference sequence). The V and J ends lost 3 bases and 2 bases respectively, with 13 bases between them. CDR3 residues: CASSFGVRANYGYTF. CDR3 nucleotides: TGTGCCAGCAGCTTCGGTGTCAGGGCGAACTATGGCTACACCTTC.

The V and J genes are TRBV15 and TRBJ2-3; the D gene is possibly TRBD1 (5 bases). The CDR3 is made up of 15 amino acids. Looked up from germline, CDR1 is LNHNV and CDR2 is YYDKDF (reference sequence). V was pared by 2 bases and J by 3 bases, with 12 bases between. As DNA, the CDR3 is TGTGCCACCAGCAGACAACGAAAGGGGACAGATACGCAGTATTTT. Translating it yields CATSRQRKGTDTQYF. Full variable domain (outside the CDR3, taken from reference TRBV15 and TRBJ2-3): DAMVIQNPRYQVTQFGKPVTLSCSQTLNHNVMYWYQQKSSQAPKLLFHYYDKDFNNEADTPDNFQSRRPNTSFCFLDIRSPGLGDTAMYLCATSRQRKGTDTQYFGPGTRLTVL.

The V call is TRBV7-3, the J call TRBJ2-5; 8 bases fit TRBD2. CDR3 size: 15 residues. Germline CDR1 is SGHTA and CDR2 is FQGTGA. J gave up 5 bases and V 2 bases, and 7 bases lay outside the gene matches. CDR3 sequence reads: CASSLSGGASETQYF. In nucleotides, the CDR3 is TGTGCCAGCAGCTTATCCGGGGGGGCCTCGGAGACCCAGTACTTC.

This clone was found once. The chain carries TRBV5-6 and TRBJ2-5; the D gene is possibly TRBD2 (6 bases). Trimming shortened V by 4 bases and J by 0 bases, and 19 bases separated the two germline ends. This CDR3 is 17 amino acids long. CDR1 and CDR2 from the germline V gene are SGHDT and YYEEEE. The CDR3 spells CASSGGVGGVNQETQYF. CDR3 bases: TGTGCCAGCAGCGGTGGGGTTGGCGGGGTGAACCAAGAGACCCAGTACTTC.

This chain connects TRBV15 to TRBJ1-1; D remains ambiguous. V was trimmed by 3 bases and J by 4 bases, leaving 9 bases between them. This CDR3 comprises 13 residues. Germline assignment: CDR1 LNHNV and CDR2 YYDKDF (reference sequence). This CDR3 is CATSRSGSTEAFF. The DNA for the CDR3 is TGTGCCACCAGCAGGTCAGGTAGCACTGAAGCTTTCTTT. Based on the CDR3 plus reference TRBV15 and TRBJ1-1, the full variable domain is DAMVIQNPRYQVTQFGKPVTLSCSQTLNHNVMYWYQQKSSQAPKLLFHYYDKDFNNEADTPDNFQSRRPNTSFCFLDIRSPGLGDTAMYLCATSRSGSTEAFFGQGTRLTVV.

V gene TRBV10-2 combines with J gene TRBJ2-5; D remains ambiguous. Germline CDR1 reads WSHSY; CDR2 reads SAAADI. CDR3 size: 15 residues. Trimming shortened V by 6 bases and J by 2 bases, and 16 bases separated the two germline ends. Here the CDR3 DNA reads TGCGCCAGCAGGACGGGTGGCGGCCGACAAGAGACCCAGTACTTC. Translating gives CASRTGGGRQETQYF.

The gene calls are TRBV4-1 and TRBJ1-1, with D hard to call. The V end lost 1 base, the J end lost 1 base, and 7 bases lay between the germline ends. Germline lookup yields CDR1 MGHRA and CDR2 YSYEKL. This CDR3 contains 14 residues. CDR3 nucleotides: TGCGCCAGCAGCCAAGGGGCAGAGAACACTGAAGCTTTCTTT. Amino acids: CASSQGAENTEAFF.